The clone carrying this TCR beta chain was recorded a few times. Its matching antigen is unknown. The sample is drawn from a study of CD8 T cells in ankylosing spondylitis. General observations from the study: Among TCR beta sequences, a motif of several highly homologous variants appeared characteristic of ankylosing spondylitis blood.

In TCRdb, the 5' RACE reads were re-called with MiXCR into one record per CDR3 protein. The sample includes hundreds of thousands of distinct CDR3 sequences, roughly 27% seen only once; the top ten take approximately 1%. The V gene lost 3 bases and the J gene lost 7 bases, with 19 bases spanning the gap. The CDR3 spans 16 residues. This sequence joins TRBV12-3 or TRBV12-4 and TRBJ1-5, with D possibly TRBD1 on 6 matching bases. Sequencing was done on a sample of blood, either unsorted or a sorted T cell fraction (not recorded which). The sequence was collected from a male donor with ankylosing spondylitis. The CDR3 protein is CASSFGGAVERQPQHF. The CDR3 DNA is TGTGCCAGCAGTTTTGGGGGGGCCGTCGAGAGGCAGCCCCAGCATTTT.